Following are 5 T cell receptor beta chains from one sample sequenced in a study of blood T cell repertoires in COVID-19. The method was immunoSEQ multiplex PCR; TCRdb's version includes in-frame clones alone and lacks a portion of them. The sample shows about 340,000 clones, 87% of them seen only once. The material sequenced was peripheral blood. The receptors stem from a woman aged 50 to 60 with COVID-19, enrolled during active disease.

V gene TRBV6-2 or TRBV6-3 combines with J gene TRBJ2-5, with a weak D call TRBD1 (6 bases). Deletions cut 5 bases from V and 5 bases from J, with 12 bases between. The germline gives CDR1 MNHEY, CDR2 SVGEGT. CDR3 length: 13 residues. This chain's CDR3 is CASSLTGLETQYF. In DNA, the CDR3 is TGTGCCAGCAGTCTTACAGGGCTTGAGACCCAGTACTTC.

The genes are TRBV7-9 and TRBJ2-2; 10 bases line up with TRBD2. Trimming at V came to 2 bases and at J to 8 bases, leaving 5 bases not matched to a gene. The germline V gene encodes CDR1 SEHNR and CDR2 FQNEAQ (reference sequence). This CDR3 is built from 15 residues. The CDR3 DNA is TGTGCCAGCAGCTTAAGCGGGAGGGCCTCGGGGGAGCTGTTTTTT. This codes for CASSLSGRASGELFF.

The CDR3 reads CASSPRQGTFYNEQFF. CDR3 DNA: TGTGCCAGCAGCCCCCGGCAGGGAACATTTTACAATGAGCAGTTCTTC. V gene TRBV14 combines with J gene TRBJ2-1, with D perhaps TRBD1 (5 bases). V was cut by 4 bases and J by 4 bases, with 17 bases left in between. From germline, CDR1 is SGHDN and CDR2 FVKESK. The CDR3 extends over 16 amino acids.

The rearrangement uses TRBV9 and TRBJ2-5; the D gene is possibly TRBD2 (5 bases). Germline values: CDR1 SGDLS, CDR2 YYNGEE. The length of the CDR3 is 14 residues. The germline V and J ends were trimmed by 3 bases and 4 bases, with 13 bases remaining between them. The chain's CDR3 is CASSAPCGRETQYF. In DNA form, the CDR3 reads TGTGCCAGCAGCGCTCCGTGTGGGAGAGAGACCCAGTACTTC.

The V and J genes are TRBV4-3 and TRBJ1-1; D gene unclear. The CDR3 length is 16 residues. The V and J ends lost 1 base and 1 base respectively, with 13 bases between them. The germline V gene encodes CDR1 LGHNA and CDR2 YSLEER. This chain's CDR3 is CASSQALRVSNTEAFF. Here the CDR3 DNA reads TGCGCCAGCAGCCAAGCTCTAAGAGTGTCGAACACTGAAGCTTTCTTT.